This TCR beta chain was observed in a study of CXCR3-negative and CXCR3-positive naive CD8 T cells. Whole-study results and caveats: Diversity ran similarly high across both naive subsets but far lower in memory CD8+ cells.

CDR3 length: 11 residues. The germline V gene encodes CDR1 MNHEY and CDR2 SVGEGT. TRB cDNA was prepared as libraries by UMI-labeled 5' RACE. TCRdb reprocessed the 5' RACE reads, with one entry per CDR3 protein and no DNA. Found here are 45,000 or so distinct CDR3 sequences; the top ten clones hold around 15%. Remarks on this clonotype: Antigen specificity is unknown.

The TCR sequence derives from a human donor in good health. Some clones in this sample may be carry-over from other donors' samples. The chain has TRBV6-2 or TRBV6-3 and TRBJ2-7. Sequencing was performed on memory CD8+ T cells from blood. The CDR3 sequence is CASSWSSEQYF.